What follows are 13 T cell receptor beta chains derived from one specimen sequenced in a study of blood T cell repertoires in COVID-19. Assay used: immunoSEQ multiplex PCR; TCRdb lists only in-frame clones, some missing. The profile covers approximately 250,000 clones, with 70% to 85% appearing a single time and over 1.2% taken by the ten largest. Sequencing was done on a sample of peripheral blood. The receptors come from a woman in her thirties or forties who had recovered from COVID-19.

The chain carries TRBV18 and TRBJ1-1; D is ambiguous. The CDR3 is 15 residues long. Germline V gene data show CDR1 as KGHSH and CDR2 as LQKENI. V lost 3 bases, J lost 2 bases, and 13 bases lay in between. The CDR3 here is CASSPSGLLNTEAFF. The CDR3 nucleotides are TGTGCCAGCTCACCTTCAGGATTGTTAAACACTGAAGCTTTCTTT. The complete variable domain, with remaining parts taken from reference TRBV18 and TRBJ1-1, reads NAGVMQNPRHLVRRRGQEARLRCSPMKGHSHVYWYRQLPEEGLKFMVYLQKENIIDESGMPKERFSAEFPKEGPSILRIQQVVRGDSAAYFCASSPSGLLNTEAFFGQGTRLTVV.

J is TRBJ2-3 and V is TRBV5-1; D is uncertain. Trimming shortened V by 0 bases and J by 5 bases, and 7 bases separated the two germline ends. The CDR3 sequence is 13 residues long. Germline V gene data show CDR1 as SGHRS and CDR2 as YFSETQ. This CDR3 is CASSLVYRDTQYF. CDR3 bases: TGCGCCAGCAGCTTGGTCTACAGAGATACGCAGTATTTT. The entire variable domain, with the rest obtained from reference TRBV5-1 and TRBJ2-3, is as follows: KAGVTQTPRYLIKTRGQQVTLSCSPISGHRSVSWYQQTPGQGLQFLFEYFSETQRNKGNFPGRFSGRQFSNSRSEMNVSTLELGDSALYLCASSLVYRDTQYFGPGTRLTVL.

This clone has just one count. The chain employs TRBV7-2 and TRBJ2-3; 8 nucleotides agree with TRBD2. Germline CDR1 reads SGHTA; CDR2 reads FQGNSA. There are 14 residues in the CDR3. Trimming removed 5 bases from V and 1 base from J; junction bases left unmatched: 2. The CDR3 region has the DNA TGTGCCAGCAGCCCGCGGGGGGGCACAGATACGCAGTATTTT. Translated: CASSPRGGTDTQYF.

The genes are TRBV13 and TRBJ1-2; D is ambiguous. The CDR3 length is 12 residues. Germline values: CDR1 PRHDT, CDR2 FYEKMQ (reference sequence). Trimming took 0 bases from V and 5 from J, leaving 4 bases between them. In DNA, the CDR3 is TGTGCCAGCAGCTTAGGTTCTTATGGCTACACCTTC. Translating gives CASSLGSYGYTF.

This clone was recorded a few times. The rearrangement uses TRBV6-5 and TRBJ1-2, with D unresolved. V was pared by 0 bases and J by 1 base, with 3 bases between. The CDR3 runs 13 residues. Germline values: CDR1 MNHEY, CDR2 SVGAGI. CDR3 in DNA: TGTGCCAGCAGTTACTCCCTTAACTATGGCTACACCTTC. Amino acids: CASSYSLNYGYTF.

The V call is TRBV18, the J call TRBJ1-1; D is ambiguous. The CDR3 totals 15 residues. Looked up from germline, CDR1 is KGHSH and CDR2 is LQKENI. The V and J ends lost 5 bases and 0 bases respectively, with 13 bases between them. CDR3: CASSRGRGMNTEAFF. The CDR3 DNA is TGTGCCAGCTCAAGAGGACGGGGTATGAACACTGAAGCTTTCTTT.

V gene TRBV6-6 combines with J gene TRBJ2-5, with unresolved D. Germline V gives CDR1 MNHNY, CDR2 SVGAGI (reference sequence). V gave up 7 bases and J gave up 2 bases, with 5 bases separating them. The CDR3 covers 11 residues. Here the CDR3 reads CASTSQETQYF. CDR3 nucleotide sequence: TGTGCCAGCACTTCTCAAGAGACCCAGTACTTC.

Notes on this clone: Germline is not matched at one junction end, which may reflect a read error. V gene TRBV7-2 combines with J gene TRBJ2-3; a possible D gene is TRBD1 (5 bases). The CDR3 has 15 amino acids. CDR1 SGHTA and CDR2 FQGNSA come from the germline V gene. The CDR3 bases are TGTGCCAGCAGCTTAGATGGGGCCGCCACAGCTACGCAGTATTTT. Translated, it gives CASSLDGAATATQYF.

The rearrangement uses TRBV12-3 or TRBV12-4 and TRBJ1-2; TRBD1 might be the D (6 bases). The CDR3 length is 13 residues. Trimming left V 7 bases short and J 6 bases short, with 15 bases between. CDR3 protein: CASKDSNFDGYTF. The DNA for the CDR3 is TGTGCCAGCAAGGACAGTAACTTCGATGGCTACACCTTC.

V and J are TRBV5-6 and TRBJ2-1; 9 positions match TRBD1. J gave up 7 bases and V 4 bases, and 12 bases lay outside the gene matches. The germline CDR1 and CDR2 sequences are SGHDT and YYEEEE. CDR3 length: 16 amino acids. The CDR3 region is CASSELPTGGWNEQFF. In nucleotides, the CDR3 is TGTGCCAGCAGCGAACTGCCGACAGGGGGTTGGAATGAGCAGTTCTTC.

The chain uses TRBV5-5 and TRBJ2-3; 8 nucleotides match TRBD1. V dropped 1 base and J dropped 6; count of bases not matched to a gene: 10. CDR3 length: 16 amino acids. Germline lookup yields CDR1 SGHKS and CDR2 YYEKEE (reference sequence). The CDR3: CASSLSQGALFDTQYF. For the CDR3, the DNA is TGTGCCAGCAGCTTGTCCCAGGGGGCCCTGTTCGATACGCAGTATTTT. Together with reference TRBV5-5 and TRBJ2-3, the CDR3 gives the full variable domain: DAGVTQSPTHLIKTRGQQVTLRCSPISGHKSVSWYQQVLGQGPQFIFQYYEKEERGRGNFPDRFSARQFPNYSSELNVNALLLGDSALYLCASSLSQGALFDTQYFGPGTRLTVL.

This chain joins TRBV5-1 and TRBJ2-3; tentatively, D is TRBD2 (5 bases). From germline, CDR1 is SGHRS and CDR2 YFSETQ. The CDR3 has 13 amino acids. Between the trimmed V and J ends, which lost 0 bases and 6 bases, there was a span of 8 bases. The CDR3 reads CASSLVGGDTQYF. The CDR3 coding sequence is TGCGCCAGCAGCTTGGTGGGCGGGGATACGCAGTATTTT.

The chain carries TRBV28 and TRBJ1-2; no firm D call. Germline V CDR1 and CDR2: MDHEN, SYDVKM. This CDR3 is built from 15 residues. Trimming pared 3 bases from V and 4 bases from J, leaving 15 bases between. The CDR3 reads CASSLDSGLGYGYTF. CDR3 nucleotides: TGTGCCAGCAGTTTGGATTCGGGTTTAGGCTATGGCTACACCTTC.